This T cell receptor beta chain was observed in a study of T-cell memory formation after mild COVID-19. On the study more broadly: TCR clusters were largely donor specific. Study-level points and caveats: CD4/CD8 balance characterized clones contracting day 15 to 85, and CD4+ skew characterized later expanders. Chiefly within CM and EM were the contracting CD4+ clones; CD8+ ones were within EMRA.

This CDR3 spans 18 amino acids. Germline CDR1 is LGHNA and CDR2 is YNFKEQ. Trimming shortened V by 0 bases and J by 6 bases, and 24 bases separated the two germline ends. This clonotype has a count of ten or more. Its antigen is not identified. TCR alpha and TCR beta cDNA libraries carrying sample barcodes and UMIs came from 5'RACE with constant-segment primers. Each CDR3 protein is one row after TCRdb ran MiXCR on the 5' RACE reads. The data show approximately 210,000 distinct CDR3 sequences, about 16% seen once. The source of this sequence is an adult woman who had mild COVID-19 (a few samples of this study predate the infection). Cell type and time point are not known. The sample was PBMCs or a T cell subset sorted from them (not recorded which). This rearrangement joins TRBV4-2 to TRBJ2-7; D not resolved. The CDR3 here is CASSQDRPSQSPYSEQYF. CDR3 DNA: TGTGCCAGCAGCCAAGATCGTCCCTCCCAGTCACCATACTCCGAGCAGTACTTC.